The T cell receptor (beta chain) described here comes from a study of shared clonotypes between healthy human individuals. To note about this clone: Its antigen remains unknown.

The study, taken as a whole, reports: Blood was the only sampled material, and tissue repertoires likely differ.

Germline V CDR1 and CDR2: SEHNR, FQNEAQ (reference sequence). This CDR3 comprises 18 residues. The ends lost 4 bases at V and 2 bases at J; junction bases unmatched: 14. CD45RO-negative, CCR7-positively selected cells formed the naive CD8 fraction, excluding terminally differentiated effector memory CD45RA+ cells. Produced via immunoSEQ multiplex PCR; TCRdb's table is partial and in-frame only. The data contain about 2 million clones, approximately 94% of them singletons. Source material: naive CD8+ T cells sorted from blood. The TCR originated in a man between 18 and 29 years old in good health. V and J are TRBV7-9 and TRBJ2-7; 10 bases map to TRBD2. The CDR3 spells CASSSPSSLAGDPYEQYF. The DNA of the CDR3 is TGTGCCAGCAGCTCCCCTTCTAGCCTAGCGGGAGATCCCTACGAGCAGTACTTC. The full variable domain, in which reference TRBV7-9 and TRBJ2-7 provide the parts outside the CDR3, is DTGVSQNPRHKITKRGQNVTFRCDPISEHNRLYWYRQTLGQGPEFLTYFQNEAQLEKSRLLSDRFSAERPKGSFSTLEIQRTEQGDSAMYLCASSSPSSLAGDPYEQYFGPGTRLTVT.